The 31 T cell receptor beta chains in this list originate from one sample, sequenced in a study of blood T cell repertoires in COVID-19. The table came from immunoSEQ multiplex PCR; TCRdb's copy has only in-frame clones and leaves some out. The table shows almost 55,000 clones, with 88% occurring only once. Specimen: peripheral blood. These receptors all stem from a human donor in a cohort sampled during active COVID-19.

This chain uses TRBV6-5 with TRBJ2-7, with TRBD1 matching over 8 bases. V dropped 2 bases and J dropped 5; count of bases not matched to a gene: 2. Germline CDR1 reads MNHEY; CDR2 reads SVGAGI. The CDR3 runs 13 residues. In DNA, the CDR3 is TGTGCCAGCAGTTACGACAGGGGCAACGAGCAGTACTTC. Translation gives CASSYDRGNEQYF.

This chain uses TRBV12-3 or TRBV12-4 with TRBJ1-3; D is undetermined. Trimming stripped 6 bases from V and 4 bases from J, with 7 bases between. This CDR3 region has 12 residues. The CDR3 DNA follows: TGTGCCAGCAGCGAGCGGGGAAACACCATATATTTT. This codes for CASSERGNTIYF.

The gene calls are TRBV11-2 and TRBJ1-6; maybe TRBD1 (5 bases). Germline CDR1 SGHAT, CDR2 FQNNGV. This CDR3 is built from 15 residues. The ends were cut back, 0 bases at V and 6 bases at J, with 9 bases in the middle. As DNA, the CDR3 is TGTGCCAGCAGCTTAGATCGGACATCTAATTCACCCCTCCACTTT. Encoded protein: CASSLDRTSNSPLHF. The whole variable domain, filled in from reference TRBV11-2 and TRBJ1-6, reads EAGVAQSPRYKIIEKRQSVAFWCNPISGHATLYWYQQILGQGPKLLIQFQNNGVVDDSQLPKDRFSAERLKGVDSTLKIQPAKLEDSAVYLCASSLDRTSNSPLHFGNGTRLTVT.

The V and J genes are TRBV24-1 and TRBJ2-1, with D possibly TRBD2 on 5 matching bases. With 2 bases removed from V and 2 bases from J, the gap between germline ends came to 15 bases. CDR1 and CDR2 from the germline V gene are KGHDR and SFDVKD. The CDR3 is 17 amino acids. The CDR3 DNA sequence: TGTGCCACCAGTGATTCACGGGGAACAGAACCCTACAATGAGCAGTTCTTC. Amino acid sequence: CATSDSRGTEPYNEQFF.

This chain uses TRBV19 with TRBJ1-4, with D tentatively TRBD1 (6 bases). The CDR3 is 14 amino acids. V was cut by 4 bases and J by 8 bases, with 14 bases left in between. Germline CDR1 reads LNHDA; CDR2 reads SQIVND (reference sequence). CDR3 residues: CASSTGAWGEKLFF. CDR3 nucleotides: TGTGCCAGTAGTACAGGGGCCTGGGGGGAAAAACTGTTTTTT.

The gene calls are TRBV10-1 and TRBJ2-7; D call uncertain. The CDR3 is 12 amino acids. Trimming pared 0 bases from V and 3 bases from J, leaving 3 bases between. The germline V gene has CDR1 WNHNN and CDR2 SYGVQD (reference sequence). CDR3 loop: CASSESLYEQYF. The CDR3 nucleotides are TGCGCCAGCAGTGAGTCCCTCTACGAGCAGTACTTC.

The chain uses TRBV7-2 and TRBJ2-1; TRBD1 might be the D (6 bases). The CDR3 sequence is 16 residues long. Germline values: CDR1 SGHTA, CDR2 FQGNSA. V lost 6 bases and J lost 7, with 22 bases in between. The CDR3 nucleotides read TGTGCCAGCAGGTCTAGTTACGGACAGTATGGGAATGAGCAGTTCTTC. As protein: CASRSSYGQYGNEQFF.

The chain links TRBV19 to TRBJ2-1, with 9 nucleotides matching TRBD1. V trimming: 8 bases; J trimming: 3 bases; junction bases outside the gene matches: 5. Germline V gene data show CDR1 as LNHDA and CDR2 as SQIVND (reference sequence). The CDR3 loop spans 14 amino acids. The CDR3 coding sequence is TGTGCCAGTGGGACAGGGTGGTACTACAATGAGCAGTTCTTC. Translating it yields CASGTGWYYNEQFF.

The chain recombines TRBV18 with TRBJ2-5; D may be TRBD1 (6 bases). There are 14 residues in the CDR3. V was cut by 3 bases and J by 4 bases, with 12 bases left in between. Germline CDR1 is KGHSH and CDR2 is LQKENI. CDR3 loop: CASSPSGRGETQYF. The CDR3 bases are TGTGCCAGCTCACCTTCTGGCAGGGGAGAGACCCAGTACTTC.

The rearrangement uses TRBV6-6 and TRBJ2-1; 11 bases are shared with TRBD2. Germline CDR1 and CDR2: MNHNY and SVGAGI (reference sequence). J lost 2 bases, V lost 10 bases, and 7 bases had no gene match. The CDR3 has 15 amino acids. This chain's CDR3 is CATLAGGAAYNEQFF. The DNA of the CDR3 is TGTGCCACCTTAGCGGGAGGGGCCGCCTACAATGAGCAGTTCTTC.

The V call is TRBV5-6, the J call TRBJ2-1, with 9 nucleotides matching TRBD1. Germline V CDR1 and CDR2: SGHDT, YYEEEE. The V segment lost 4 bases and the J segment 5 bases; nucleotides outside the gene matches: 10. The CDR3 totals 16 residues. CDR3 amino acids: CASSASGQGRDNEQFF. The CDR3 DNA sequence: TGTGCCAGCAGCGCCTCCGGACAGGGGAGGGACAATGAGCAGTTCTTC.

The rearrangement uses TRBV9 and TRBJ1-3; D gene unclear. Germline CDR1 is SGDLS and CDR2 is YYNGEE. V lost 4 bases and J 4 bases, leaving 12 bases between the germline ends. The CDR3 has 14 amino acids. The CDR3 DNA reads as TGTGCCAGCAGCTCCACCTCGGGGGGAAACACCATATATTTT. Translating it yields CASSSTSGGNTIYF.

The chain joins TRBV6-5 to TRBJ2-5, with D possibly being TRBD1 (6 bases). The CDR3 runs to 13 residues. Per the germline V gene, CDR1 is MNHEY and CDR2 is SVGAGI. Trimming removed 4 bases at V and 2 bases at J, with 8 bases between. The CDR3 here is CASSFQGQETQYF. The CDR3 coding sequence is TGTGCCAGCAGTTTTCAGGGGCAAGAGACCCAGTACTTC.

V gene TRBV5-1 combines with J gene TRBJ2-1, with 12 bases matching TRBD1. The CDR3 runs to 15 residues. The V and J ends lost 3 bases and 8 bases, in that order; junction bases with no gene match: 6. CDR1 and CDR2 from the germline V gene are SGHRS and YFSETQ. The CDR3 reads CASSWGQGARDEQFF. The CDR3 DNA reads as TGCGCCAGCAGCTGGGGACAGGGGGCGCGGGATGAGCAGTTCTTC.

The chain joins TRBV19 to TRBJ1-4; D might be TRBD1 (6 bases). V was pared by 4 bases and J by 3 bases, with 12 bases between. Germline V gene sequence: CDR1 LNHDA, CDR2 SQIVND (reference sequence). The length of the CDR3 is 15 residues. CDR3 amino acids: CASSNPHRANEKLFF. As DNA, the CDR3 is TGTGCCAGTAGTAACCCCCACAGGGCTAATGAAAAACTGTTTTTT.

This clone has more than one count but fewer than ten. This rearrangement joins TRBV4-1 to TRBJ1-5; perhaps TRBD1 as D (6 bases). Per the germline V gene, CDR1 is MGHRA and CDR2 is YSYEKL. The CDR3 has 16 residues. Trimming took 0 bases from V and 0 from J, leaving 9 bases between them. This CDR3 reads CASSQDLGGSNQPQHF. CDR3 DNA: TGCGCCAGCAGCCAAGACTTAGGGGGTAGCAATCAGCCCCAGCATTTT.

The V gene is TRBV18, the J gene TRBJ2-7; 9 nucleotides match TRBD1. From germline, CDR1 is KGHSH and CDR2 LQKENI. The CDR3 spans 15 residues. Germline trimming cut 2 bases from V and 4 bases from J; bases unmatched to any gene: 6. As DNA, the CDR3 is TGTGCCAGCTCACCAGGGACAGGGAACCCGTACGAGCAGTACTTC. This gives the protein CASSPGTGNPYEQYF.

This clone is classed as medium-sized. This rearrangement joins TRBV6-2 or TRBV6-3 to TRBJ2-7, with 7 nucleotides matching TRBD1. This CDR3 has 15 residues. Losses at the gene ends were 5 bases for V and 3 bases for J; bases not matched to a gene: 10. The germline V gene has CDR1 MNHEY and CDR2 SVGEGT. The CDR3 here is CASSPRQGESYEQYF. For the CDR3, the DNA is TGTGCCAGCAGTCCCCGACAGGGAGAGAGCTACGAGCAGTACTTC.

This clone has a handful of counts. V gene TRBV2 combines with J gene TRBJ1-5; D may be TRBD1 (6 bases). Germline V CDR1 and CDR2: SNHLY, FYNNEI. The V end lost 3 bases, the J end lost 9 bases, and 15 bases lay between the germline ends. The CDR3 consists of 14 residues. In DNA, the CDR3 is TGTGCCAGCAGTGATGCACAGGGTTCACTGCCCCAGCATTTT. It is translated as CASSDAQGSLPQHF.

CDR3 in amino acids: CAIGSGRENTEAFF. CDR3 DNA sequence: TGTGCCATCGGGTCAGGGCGAGAGAACACTGAAGCTTTCTTT. The rearrangement links TRBV10-3 to TRBJ1-1; possibly TRBD1 for D (5 bases). The CDR3 totals 14 residues. CDR1 ENHRY and CDR2 SYGVKD come from the germline V gene. Trimming took off 8 bases at V and 1 base at J, with 14 bases between the two ends.

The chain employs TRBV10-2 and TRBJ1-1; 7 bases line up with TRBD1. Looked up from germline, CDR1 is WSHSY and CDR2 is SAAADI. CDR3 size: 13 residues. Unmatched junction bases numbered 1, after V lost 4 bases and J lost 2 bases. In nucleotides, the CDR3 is TGCGCCAGCAGTGGACAGGGAAACACTGAAGCTTTCTTT. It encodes CASSGQGNTEAFF.

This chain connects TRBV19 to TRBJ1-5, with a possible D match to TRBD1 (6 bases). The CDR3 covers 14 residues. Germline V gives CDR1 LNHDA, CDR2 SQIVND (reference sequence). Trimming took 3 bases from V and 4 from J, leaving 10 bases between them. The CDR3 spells CASSIRTVNQPQHF. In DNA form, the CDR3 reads TGTGCCAGTAGTATTAGGACAGTTAATCAGCCCCAGCATTTT.

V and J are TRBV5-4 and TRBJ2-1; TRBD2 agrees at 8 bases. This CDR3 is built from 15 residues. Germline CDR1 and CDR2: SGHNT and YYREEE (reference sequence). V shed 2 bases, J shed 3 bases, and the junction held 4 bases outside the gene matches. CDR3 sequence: CASSFFGGDYNEQFF. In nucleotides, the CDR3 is TGTGCCAGCAGCTTTTTCGGGGGGGACTACAATGAGCAGTTCTTC.

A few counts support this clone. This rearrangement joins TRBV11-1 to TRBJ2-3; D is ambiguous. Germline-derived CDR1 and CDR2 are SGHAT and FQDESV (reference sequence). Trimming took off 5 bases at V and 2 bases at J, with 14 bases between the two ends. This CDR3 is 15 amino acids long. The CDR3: CASSTRPGFTDTQYF. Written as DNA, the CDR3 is TGTGCCAGCAGCACCAGGCCCGGCTTCACAGATACGCAGTATTTT.

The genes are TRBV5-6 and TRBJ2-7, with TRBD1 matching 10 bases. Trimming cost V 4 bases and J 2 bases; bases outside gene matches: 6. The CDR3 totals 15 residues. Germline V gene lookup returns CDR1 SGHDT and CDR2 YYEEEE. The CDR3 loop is CASSPGTGAPYEQYF. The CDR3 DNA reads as TGTGCCAGCAGCCCCGGGACAGGGGCTCCCTACGAGCAGTACTTC.

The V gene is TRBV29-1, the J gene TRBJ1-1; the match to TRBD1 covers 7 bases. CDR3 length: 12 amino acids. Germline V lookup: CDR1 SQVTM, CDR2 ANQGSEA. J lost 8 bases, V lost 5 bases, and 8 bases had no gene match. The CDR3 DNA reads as TGCAGCGTTAACAGAGACAGGGCCGAAGCTTTCTTT. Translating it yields CSVNRDRAEAFF.

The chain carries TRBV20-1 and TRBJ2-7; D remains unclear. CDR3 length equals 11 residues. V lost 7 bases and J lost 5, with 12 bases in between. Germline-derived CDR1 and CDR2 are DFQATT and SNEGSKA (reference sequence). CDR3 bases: TGCAGTGTTCCCATGGTAGACGAGCAGTACTTC. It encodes CSVPMVDEQYF.

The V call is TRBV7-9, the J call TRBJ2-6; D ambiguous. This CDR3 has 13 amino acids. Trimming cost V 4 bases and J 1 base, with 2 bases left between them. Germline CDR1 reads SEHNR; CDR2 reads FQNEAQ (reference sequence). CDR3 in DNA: TGTGCCAGCAGCTCATCTGGGGCCAACGTCCTGACTTTC. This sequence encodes CASSSSGANVLTF.

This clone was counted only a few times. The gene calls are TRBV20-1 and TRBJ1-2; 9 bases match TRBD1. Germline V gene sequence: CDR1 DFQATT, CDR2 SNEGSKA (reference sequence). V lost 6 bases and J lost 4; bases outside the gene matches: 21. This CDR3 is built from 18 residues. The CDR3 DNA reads TGCAGTGCCAGTGCCTCGGGACAGGGCACAAGCCGGGCCTATGGCTACACCTTC. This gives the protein CSASASGQGTSRAYGYTF.

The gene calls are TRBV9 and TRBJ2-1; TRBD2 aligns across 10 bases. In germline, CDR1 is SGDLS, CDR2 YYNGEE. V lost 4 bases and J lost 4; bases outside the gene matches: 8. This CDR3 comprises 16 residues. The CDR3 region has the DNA TGTGCCAGCAGCTCCACCTCTAGCGGGAGATACAATGAGCAGTTCTTC. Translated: CASSSTSSGRYNEQFF.

CDR3 amino acids: CAWSVQAGGLNEQFF. For the CDR3, the DNA is TGTGCCTGGAGTGTACAAGCGGGAGGGCTCAATGAGCAGTTCTTC. The chain carries TRBV30 and TRBJ2-1, with TRBD2 identical over 10 bases. Germline V CDR1 and CDR2: GTSNPN, SVGIG (reference sequence). The CDR3 is made up of 15 amino acids. V shed 0 bases and J 6 bases; nucleotides not matched to a gene: 5.